The rows below give T cell receptor beta chains drawn from one sample of a study of T cells in Graves' hyperthyroidism and ophthalmopathy. TCRdb re-analysed the multiplex PCR reads in MiXCR, keeping a single row per CDR3 protein. The sample holds 500,000 to 600,000 distinct CDR3 sequences, approximately 20% seen once. The sequencing input was blood. These receptors all come from a man aged 40-49 years with Graves' ophthalmopathy. CDR3s include the opening cysteine and the closing phenylalanine or tryptophan. The D gene is left open where the match is weak. Clone size, where shown, is once, few, many, or a class for clones that have expanded.

TRBV27	.	.	TRBJ2-1	TGTGTCAGCAGTGGGCAAGGGAATCTTGCCTACAATGAGCAGTTCTTC	CVSSGQGNLAYNEQFF
TRBV9	TRBD1	.	TRBJ2-1	TGTGCCAGCAGCGCAGACAGGGTCCGTGATGAGCAGTTCTTC	CASSADRVRDEQFF
TRBV5-6	TRBD2	.	TRBJ2-3	TGTGCCAGCAGCCCGGGACTAGCGGATGGCACGCAGTATTTT	CASSPGLADGTQYF
TRBV10-3	TRBD1	few	TRBJ2-3	TGTGCCATCAGACCCGGGACAGGGGGCGCGGGGACAGATACGCAGTATTTT	CAIRPGTGGAGTDTQYF
TRBV18	.	many	TRBJ2-7	TGTGCCAGCTCACCACCTCGGGGGTCCTACGAGCAGTACTTC	CASSPPRGSYEQYF
TRBV9	TRBD1	.	TRBJ1-1	TGTGCCAGCAGCGTGACAGGGTTAGGAAGCACTGAAGCTTTCTTT	CASSVTGLGSTEAFF
TRBV27	TRBD1	few	TRBJ1-3	TGTGCCAGCAGTAAATGGGGACAGTATGGAAACACCATATATTTT	CASSKWGQYGNTIYF
TRBV2	.	many	TRBJ1-1	TGTGCCAGCAGTGAAGCGAACCTAGGGCACACTGAAGCTTTCTTT	CASSEANLGHTEAFF
TRBV18	.	once	TRBJ2-1	TGTGCCAGCTCACCGGTAGCGAGCTACAATGAGCAGTTCTTC	CASSPVASYNEQFF
TRBV12-3/TRBV12-4	TRBD2	few	TRBJ2-1	TGTGCCAGCGGACTAGACTACAATGAGCAGTTCTTC	CASGLDYNEQFF
TRBV4-2	.	few	TRBJ2-3	TGTGCCAGCAGCCAAGCTGATACGCAGTATTTT	CASSQADTQYF
TRBV19	TRBD1	.	TRBJ1-5	TGTGCCAGTAGTCAACAGGGGTATGATCAGCCCCAGCATTTT	CASSQQGYDQPQHF
TRBV24-1	TRBD1	.	TRBJ2-1	TGTGCCACCAGTCAAGGGACAGGGGTCTACAATGAGCAGTTCTTC	CATSQGTGVYNEQFF
TRBV30	TRBD2	few	TRBJ2-5	TGTGCCTGGAGTGCTGGGACTAGCAGAGAGACCCAGTACTTC	CAWSAGTSRETQYF
TRBV7-9	.	few	TRBJ1-5	TGTGCCAGCAGCTTCGGGACTCAGCCCCAGCATTTT	CASSFGTQPQHF
TRBV6-1	TRBD1	few	TRBJ1-1	TGTGCCAGCAGGAGGACAGGGGTAGACACTGAAGCTTTCTTT	CASRRTGVDTEAFF
TRBV5-1	.	many	TRBJ2-3	TGCGCCAGCAGCTCCCTCGGGGACCGATCCGCTTTGGATACGCAGTATTTT	CASSSLGDRSALDTQYF
TRBV18	.	many	TRBJ2-7	TGTGCCAGCTCACCAGGCGTGGGCGGCTACGAGCAGTACTTC	CASSPGVGGYEQYF
TRBV6-2/TRBV6-3	.	.	TRBJ2-2	TGTGCCAGCAGTCGAGGGGTTATTCCGAACACCGGGGAGCTGTTTTTT	CASSRGVIPNTGELFF
TRBV28	TRBD1	.	TRBJ2-7	TGTGCCAGCAGTTCACAGGGGGATTCCGAGCAGTACTTC	CASSSQGDSEQYF
TRBV6-1	.	few	TRBJ1-6	TGTGCCAGCAGTGAGTCGGGACCAAACAGGCGTTCACCCCTCCACTTT	CASSESGPNRRSPLHF
TRBV5-1	.	.	TRBJ2-1	TGCGCCAGCAGCTTCGATCGTGGTGAGCAGTTCTTC	CASSFDRGEQFF
TRBV5-6	.	few	TRBJ2-7	TGTGCCAGCAGTTCTAGACATTACGAGCAGTACTTC	CASSSRHYEQYF
TRBV13	TRBD2	.	TRBJ2-3	TGTGCCAGCAGCTTAGGCCCGGGACTAGCGGGAGCCACAGATACGCAGTATTTT	CASSLGPGLAGATDTQYF
TRBV5-6	TRBD2	many	TRBJ2-3	TGTGCCAGCAGCTTGGGGGCTAGCGGGGGACAGTATTTT	CASSLGASGGQYF
TRBV6-1	.	.	TRBJ1-2	TGTGCCAGCACCTCCCAGGGGCCCCTCTATGGCTACACCTTC	CASTSQGPLYGYTF
TRBV6-1	.	.	TRBJ1-1	TGTGCCAGCAGTAAGGGGACGGGTACTGAAGCTTTCTTT	CASSKGTGTEAFF
TRBV29-1	.	.	TRBJ1-3	TGCAGCGTTTCCCAATCACCAAGCTCTGGAAACACCATATATTTT	CSVSQSPSSGNTIYF
TRBV10-3	.	many	TRBJ2-5	TGTGCCATCAGTGAGTCGAGAAGCAGGGAGACCCAGTACTTC	CAISESRSRETQYF
TRBV11-2	.	many	TRBJ2-3	TGTGCCAGCAGCCCCCTAGCAGCATACGATACGCAGTATTTT	CASSPLAAYDTQYF
TRBV5-1	.	many	TRBJ2-7	TGCGCCAGCAGCATCGGGACCCTCTACGAGCAGTACTTC	CASSIGTLYEQYF
TRBV18	.	many	TRBJ2-1	TGTGCCAGCTCACCTTTCCCCTGGGCAAACCAATACAATGAGCAGTTCTTC	CASSPFPWANQYNEQFF
TRBV6-1	.	few	TRBJ1-4	TGTGCCAGCGGTCGAGGGAGTCGGACTAATGAAAAACTGTTTTTT	CASGRGSRTNEKLFF
TRBV6-1	TRBD1	few	TRBJ1-1	TGTGCCAGCAGGGGGACAGGGGACATGAACACTGAAGCTTTCTTT	CASRGTGDMNTEAFF
TRBV11-2	.	many	TRBJ2-7	TGTGCCAGCAGCTTCTCGGTGTCCTCCTACGAGCAGTACTTC	CASSFSVSSYEQYF
TRBV6-2/TRBV6-3	.	.	TRBJ2-3	TGTGCCAGCAGCGCCGCTCATAACACAGATACGCAGTATTTT	CASSAAHNTDTQYF
TRBV6-2/TRBV6-3	.	.	TRBJ2-6	TGTGCCAGCAGTAAGCTCTCTGGGGCCAACGTCCTGACTTTC	CASSKLSGANVLTF
TRBV19	TRBD1	.	TRBJ1-1	TGTGCCAGTACCCCGTTTTCAGGGCGGACGAAGACAGGGGAATCTTTCTTT	CASTPFSGRTKTGESFF
TRBV19	.	few	TRBJ2-2	TGTGCCACCCACACAGCGAACACCGGGGAGCTGTTTTTT	CATHTANTGELFF
TRBV6-1	.	many	TRBJ2-5	TGTGCCAGCAGCCCCCCATGGGGGCAGGAGACCCAGTACTTC	CASSPPWGQETQYF
TRBV12-3/TRBV12-4	.	few	TRBJ1-4	TGTGCCAGCAGTCCGCCTGGGGGGTTAGCAACTAATGAAAAACTGTTTTTT	CASSPPGGLATNEKLFF
TRBV7-2	.	once	TRBJ2-1	TGTGCCAGCAGCTTAGGAAGGTGGGGTGAGCAGTTCTTC	CASSLGRWGEQFF
TRBV5-5	.	few	TRBJ2-6	TGTGCCAGCAGCTTGACATTATCGCCCTCTGGGGCCAACGTCCTGACTTTC	CASSLTLSPSGANVLTF
TRBV7-3	TRBD1	many	TRBJ2-7	TGTGCCAGCAGCTCGGGACAGATCGACGAGCAGTACTTC	CASSSGQIDEQYF
TRBV14	TRBD2	many	TRBJ2-7	TGTGCCAGCAGCCAACTAGCGGGCACTATCTCCTACGAGCAGTACTTC	CASSQLAGTISYEQYF
TRBV12-3/TRBV12-4	TRBD1	.	TRBJ1-2	TGTGCCAGCAGTTTAGCCAGGACAGGGATTGGCTACACCTTC	CASSLARTGIGYTF
TRBV2	TRBD1	many	TRBJ2-3	TGTGCCAGCAGAGAAGGGACAGGTAGAGAAGATACGCAGTATTTT	CASREGTGREDTQYF
TRBV11-3	.	few	TRBJ1-1	TGTGCCAGCAGTCCTAGGGGGTCCAACACTGAAGCTTTCTTT	CASSPRGSNTEAFF
TRBV7-9	.	once	TRBJ1-1	TGTGCCAGCAGCTGGACAGACCAAGAGGCTTTCTTT	CASSWTDQEAFF
TRBV20-1	TRBD1	.	TRBJ2-5	TGCAGTGCTTACCCCGCGGACAGGGTTCGAGAGACCCAGTACTTC	CSAYPADRVRETQYF
TRBV6-5	TRBD1	.	TRBJ1-2	TGTGCCAGCAGTTACTGGACAGGGGGCGCTAACTATGGCTACACCTTC	CASSYWTGGANYGYTF
TRBV12-3/TRBV12-4	.	many	TRBJ1-1	TGTGCCAGCAGTTTTGGTGGTTTGAACACTGAAGCTTTCTTT	CASSFGGLNTEAFF
TRBV4-2	TRBD2	.	TRBJ2-7	TGTGCCAGCAGCCGGGAACCGGGACTAGCAAAGGGCCACGAGCAGTACTTC	CASSREPGLAKGHEQYF
TRBV5-1	.	.	TRBJ2-1	TGTGCCAGCAGCTTAGAGGTAGGGTACAATGAGCAGTTCTTC	CASSLEVGYNEQFF